The 30 T cell receptor beta chains below all came from one sample that was sequenced in a study of T cell changes during pregnancy in multiple sclerosis. Assay: immunoSEQ multiplex PCR; the TCRdb copy retains only in-frame clones and omits some. This sample has tens of thousands of clones; roughly 90% occur once, and the top ten carry roughly 1.7%. The sample consisted of peripheral blood, taken in the first trimester of pregnancy. These receptors came from a female donor with multiple sclerosis, enrolled in a pregnancy study.

V and J are TRBV5-4 and TRBJ2-5, with 8 bases identical to TRBD1. Looked up from germline, CDR1 is SGHNT and CDR2 is YYREEE (reference sequence). V lost 3 bases and J lost 2; bases outside the gene matches: 0. CDR3 length: 13 residues. The CDR3 nucleotides are TGTGCCAGCAGCTGGGACAGGCAAGAGACCCAGTACTTC. As protein: CASSWDRQETQYF.

In this sample, this clone turned up a few times. J is TRBJ1-2 and V is TRBV19, with D tentatively TRBD1 (5 bases). Between the trimmed V and J ends, which lost 6 bases and 2 bases, there was a span of 13 bases. CDR1 LNHDA and CDR2 SQIVND come from the germline V gene (reference sequence). This CDR3 comprises 14 residues. This chain's CDR3 is CASRGQSSNYGYTF. CDR3 in DNA: TGTGCCAGTAGGGGGCAGTCAAGCAACTATGGCTACACCTTC.

The V and J genes are TRBV2 and TRBJ2-4, with a tentative D call TRBD1 (6 bases). The length of the CDR3 is 13 residues. V was trimmed by 5 bases and J by 9 bases, leaving 14 bases between them. The germline V gene has CDR1 SNHLY and CDR2 FYNNEI. In DNA, the CDR3 is TGTGCCAGCAGTCCGGACAGCCTTGGCATTCAGTACTTC. Translated, it gives CASSPDSLGIQYF. The entire variable domain, with the rest obtained from reference TRBV2 and TRBJ2-4, is as follows: EPEVTQTPSHQVTQMGQEVILRCVPISNHLYFYWYRQILGQKVEFLVSFYNNEISEKSEIFDDQFSVERPDGSNFTLKIRSTKLEDSAMYFCASSPDSLGIQYFGAGTRLSVL.

The chain couples TRBV30 to TRBJ1-1, with TRBD1 matching over 8 bases. The CDR3 is 13 amino acids. The germline V gene encodes CDR1 GTSNPN and CDR2 SVGIG (reference sequence). V gave up 4 bases and J gave up 1 base; unmatched junction bases: 2. The CDR3: CAWNRGTNTEAFF. The DNA of the CDR3 is TGTGCCTGGAACAGGGGGACGAACACTGAAGCTTTCTTT.

The rearrangement joins TRBV15 to TRBJ1-3; D is undetermined. This CDR3 is 16 amino acids long. V gave up 0 bases and J gave up 4 bases, with 13 bases separating them. Per the germline V gene, CDR1 is LNHNV and CDR2 is YYDKDF (reference sequence). CDR3 loop: CATSRDRAGLGNTIYF. The CDR3 region has the DNA TGTGCCACCAGCAGAGATCGTGCAGGATTGGGAAACACCATATATTTT. Looking up the rest from reference TRBV15 and TRBJ1-3 gives the full variable domain: DAMVIQNPRYQVTQFGKPVTLSCSQTLNHNVMYWYQQKSSQAPKLLFHYYDKDFNNEADTPDNFQSRRPNTSFCFLDIRSPGLGDTAMYLCATSRDRAGLGNTIYFGEGSWLTVV.

The V gene is TRBV25-1, the J gene TRBJ2-2, with D tentatively TRBD1 (5 bases). Germline CDR1 is MGHDK and CDR2 is SYGVNS. Trimming stripped 1 base from V and 0 bases from J, with 9 bases between. CDR3 size: 16 residues. This CDR3 reads CASSEFETANTGELFF. CDR3 DNA sequence: TGTGCCAGCAGTGAATTCGAGACAGCGAACACCGGGGAGCTGTTTTTT.

This clone has just a few counts. This sequence joins TRBV9 and TRBJ2-7, with D possibly TRBD1 on 5 matching bases. V was shortened by 0 bases and J by 1 base, with 8 bases between the two germline ends. CDR1 and CDR2 (germline): SGDLS, YYNGEE. This CDR3 has 14 residues. In nucleotides, the CDR3 is TGTGCCAGCAGCGTAGCTACAGGATCCTACGAGCAGTACTTC. Amino acids: CASSVATGSYEQYF.

The gene calls are TRBV7-2 and TRBJ2-1; 9 bases line up with TRBD1. J gave up 9 bases and V 5 bases, and 11 bases lay outside the gene matches. This CDR3 spans 15 amino acids. Germline V CDR1 and CDR2: SGHTA, FQGNSA. The CDR3 sequence is CASSVRGQGNSEQFF. CDR3 nucleotide sequence: TGTGCCAGCAGCGTGAGGGGACAGGGAAACAGTGAGCAGTTCTTC.

V usage is TRBV6-1 and J usage is TRBJ2-7, with D perhaps TRBD2 (5 bases). Germline V lookup: CDR1 MNHNS, CDR2 SASEGT. V was pared by 4 bases and J by 5 bases, with 24 bases between. This CDR3 spans 17 amino acids. CDR3 nucleotides: TGTGCCAGCAGTGCCGTTTGGGAGACTACCTCCATGAACGAGCAGTACTTC. Translated, it gives CASSAVWETTSMNEQYF.

J is TRBJ2-1 and V is TRBV9; D not resolved. Per germline, CDR1 SGDLS and CDR2 YYNGEE. The V and J ends lost 3 bases and 8 bases respectively, with 6 bases between them. The CDR3 spans 11 residues. Here the CDR3 reads CASSGYYEQFF. The CDR3 DNA sequence: TGTGCCAGCAGCGGTTATTATGAGCAGTTCTTC.

The rearrangement joins TRBV2 to TRBJ2-7, with 8 positions matching TRBD2. Germline trimming cut 1 base from V and 4 bases from J; bases unmatched to any gene: 6. CDR1 is SNHLY and CDR2 is FYNNEI in the germline V gene. This CDR3 spans 15 amino acids. CDR3 coding DNA: TGTGCCAGCAGTGAAGAGGCGGGAGGCGGGTACGAGCAGTACTTC. Its translation is CASSEEAGGGYEQYF.

The chain has TRBV5-1 and TRBJ2-5, with D perhaps matching TRBD1 (7 bases). Trimming cost V 3 bases and J 1 base, with 16 bases left between them. The germline gives CDR1 SGHRS, CDR2 YFSETQ. The CDR3 consists of 16 residues. The CDR3 DNA reads TGCGCCAGCAGCTCGCAGGGGGGAACGGTCCAAGAGACCCAGTACTTC. It codes for CASSSQGGTVQETQYF.

This clone was detected many times. The rearrangement links TRBV2 to TRBJ1-1, with 7 bases lining up with TRBD1. The CDR3 consists of 13 residues. Germline CDR1 and CDR2: SNHLY and FYNNEI. With 7 bases clipped from V and 4 bases from J, the junction kept 6 bases outside the gene matches. The CDR3 region is CASILTGSTEAFF. The CDR3 DNA reads TGTGCCAGCATCTTGACAGGGAGCACTGAAGCTTTCTTT.

The rearrangement joins TRBV6-1 to TRBJ2-4, with 13 bases that match TRBD2. The CDR3 contains 21 residues. Germline V CDR1 and CDR2: MNHNS, SASEGT. V trimming: 2 bases; J trimming: 0 bases; junction bases outside the gene matches: 13. Here the CDR3 DNA reads TGTGCCAGCAGTGAACATTGGGGACTAGCGGGGCGAACTCTAGCCAAAAACATTCAGTACTTC. Amino acids: CASSEHWGLAGRTLAKNIQYF.

This chain links TRBV4-1 with TRBJ1-4, with D uncertain. The CDR3 extends over 14 amino acids. Trimming left V 0 bases short and J 8 bases short, with 10 bases between. CDR1 and CDR2 from the germline V gene are MGHRA and YSYEKL. The DNA of the CDR3 is TGCGCCAGCAGCCAAGAAGGCCGAGGGGAAAAACTGTTTTTT. It yields the protein CASSQEGRGEKLFF.

The chain has TRBV9 and TRBJ1-1; 8 bases are a match to TRBD1. J gave up 1 base and V 0 bases, and 5 bases lay outside the gene matches. The length of the CDR3 is 16 residues. The germline V gene encodes CDR1 SGDLS and CDR2 YYNGEE. CDR3 protein: CASSVGIGQGNTEAFF. The CDR3 DNA reads TGTGCCAGCAGCGTAGGCATCGGACAGGGGAACACTGAAGCTTTCTTT.

The chain joins TRBV6-6 to TRBJ2-7, with 7 bases matching TRBD2. Per germline, CDR1 MNHNY and CDR2 SVGAGI (reference sequence). J was trimmed by 0 bases and V by 6 bases; bases with no gene match: 11. This CDR3 is 16 amino acids long. CDR3 in DNA: TGTGCCAGCAGATCCCCCTCGGGCGGGAGCTCCTACGAGCAGTACTTC. It specifies CASRSPSGGSSYEQYF.

The chain links TRBV30 to TRBJ1-5, with TRBD1 matching 8 bases. Germline V CDR1 and CDR2: GTSNPN, SVGIG (reference sequence). Germline trimming cut 3 bases from V and 7 bases from J; bases unmatched to any gene: 8. This CDR3 is 14 amino acids long. The CDR3 reads CAWSDQQGVQPQHF. DNA of the CDR3: TGTGCCTGGAGCGACCAACAGGGGGTACAGCCCCAGCATTTT.

This clone was seen once. V usage is TRBV5-6 and J usage is TRBJ1-4, with 7 bases matching TRBD1. There are 15 residues in the CDR3. Germline CDR1 SGHDT, CDR2 YYEEEE. V lost 2 bases, J lost 0 bases, and 1 base stayed unmatched. The CDR3 spells CASSLQGSTNEKLFF. CDR3 nucleotide sequence: TGTGCCAGCAGCTTACAGGGGTCAACTAATGAAAAACTGTTTTTT. Full variable domain (outside the CDR3, taken from reference TRBV5-6 and TRBJ1-4): DAGVTQSPTHLIKTRGQQVTLRCSPKSGHDTVSWYQQALGQGPQFIFQYYEEEERQRGNFPDRFSGHQFPNYSSELNVNALLLGDSALYLCASSLQGSTNEKLFFGSGTQLSVL.

This clone was seen only a few times. The chain carries TRBV18 and TRBJ1-1; 8 bases map to TRBD1. The CDR3 contains 14 residues. With V trimmed by 2 bases and J by 3 bases, 2 bases remained unmatched. Germline V gene sequence: CDR1 KGHSH, CDR2 LQKENI. DNA of the CDR3: TGTGCCAGCTCACCAACGGACAGGGACACTGAAGCTTTCTTT. Translated: CASSPTDRDTEAFF.

This chain joins TRBV2 and TRBJ2-1, with 8 bases that match TRBD2. The CDR3 consists of 15 residues. V was clipped by 8 bases and J by 6 bases; unmatched bases: 12. From germline, CDR1 is SNHLY and CDR2 FYNNEI. For the CDR3, the DNA is TGTGCCAGCCGTGGAATAGGACTAGCTGGCAATGAGCAGTTCTTC. Its protein is CASRGIGLAGNEQFF.

The chain links TRBV29-1 to TRBJ2-7, with TRBD2 identical over 9 bases. Germline V CDR1 and CDR2: SQVTM, ANQGSEA. This CDR3 region has 13 residues. V lost 6 bases, J lost 3 bases, and 6 bases stayed unmatched. CDR3 in amino acids: CSVCPSGNYEQYF. CDR3 in DNA: TGCAGCGTCTGCCCTAGCGGGAACTACGAGCAGTACTTC.

This chain connects TRBV5-4 to TRBJ1-2, with no clear D. In germline, CDR1 is SGHNT, CDR2 YYREEE (reference sequence). There are 15 residues in the CDR3. Trimming took off 1 base at V and 4 bases at J, with 14 bases between the two ends. CDR3 sequence (DNA): TGTGCCAGCAGCTTGTCTCATCAGGCACTCTATGGCTACACCTTC. Residues: CASSLSHQALYGYTF.

The chain is built from TRBV6-4 and TRBJ2-3; D is unresolved. Germline lookup yields CDR1 MRHNA and CDR2 SNTAGT. The CDR3 totals 13 residues. The ends were cut back, 5 bases at V and 6 bases at J, with 12 bases in the middle. CDR3 DNA: TGTGCCAGCAGTCCGACTCCTCACGATACGCAGTATTTT. Protein product: CASSPTPHDTQYF.

The chain recombines TRBV7-9 with TRBJ1-5, with D hard to call. Between the trimmed V and J ends, which lost 4 bases and 3 bases, there was a span of 4 bases. This CDR3 region has 12 residues. The germline CDR1 and CDR2 sequences are SEHNR and FQNEAQ (reference sequence). This chain's CDR3 is CASSSVNQPQHF. CDR3 DNA sequence: TGTGCCAGCAGCTCGGTCAATCAGCCCCAGCATTTT. The variable domain in full, with the rest retrieved from reference TRBV7-9 and TRBJ1-5, is DTGVSQNPRHKITKRGQNVTFRCDPISEHNRLYWYRQTLGQGPEFLTYFQNEAQLEKSRLLSDRFSAERPKGSFSTLEIQRTEQGDSAMYLCASSSVNQPQHFGDGTRLSIL.

The chain uses TRBV5-4 and TRBJ2-1; possible D gene TRBD2, 5 bases. The V gene's germline CDR1 is SGHNT and CDR2 YYREEE (reference sequence). The CDR3 is 15 amino acids. Trimming cost V 1 base and J 4 bases, with 12 bases left between them. The CDR3 nucleotides read TGTGCCAGCAGCTTGTTGGCTAGCAGGTACAATGAGCAGTTCTTC. Protein: CASSLLASRYNEQFF.

The chain carries TRBV27 and TRBJ2-2, with a possible D match to TRBD1 (6 bases). CDR3 length: 15 residues. CDR1 MNHEY and CDR2 SMNVEV come from the germline V gene (reference sequence). Trimming shortened V by 2 bases and J by 6 bases, and 13 bases separated the two germline ends. This CDR3 reads CASSLRQVGAGELFF. Written as DNA, the CDR3 is TGTGCCAGCAGTTTACGACAGGTTGGCGCCGGGGAGCTGTTTTTT.

This chain connects TRBV7-2 to TRBJ2-4, with 10 bases lining up with TRBD2. This CDR3 has 18 amino acids. Unmatched junction bases numbered 9, after V lost 4 bases and J lost 0 bases. In germline, CDR1 is SGHTA, CDR2 FQGNSA. CDR3: CASSWLAGELLAKNIQYF. In DNA form, the CDR3 reads TGTGCCAGCAGCTGGCTAGCGGGAGAACTACTAGCCAAAAACATTCAGTACTTC. The whole variable domain, remainder taken from reference TRBV7-2 and TRBJ2-4, is GAGVSQSPSNKVTEKGKDVELRCDPISGHTALYWYRQSLGQGLEFLIYFQGNSAPDKSGLPSDRFSAERTGGSVSTLTIQRTQQEDSAVYLCASSWLAGELLAKNIQYFGAGTRLSVL.

V gene TRBV5-1 combines with J gene TRBJ2-5; TRBD2 matches 13 bases. This CDR3 region has 17 residues. V trimming: 5 bases; J trimming: 5 bases; junction bases outside the gene matches: 12. Germline-derived CDR1 and CDR2 are SGHRS and YFSETQ. In DNA form, the CDR3 reads TGCGCCAGCAGGCGGACTAGCGGGAGCAGCGTCGGGGAGACCCAGTACTTC. Amino acids: CASRRTSGSSVGETQYF.

The V call is TRBV6-5, the J call TRBJ2-5; TRBD1 agrees at 8 bases. V lost 4 bases to trimming and J lost 1 base; unmatched junction nucleotides: 5. There are 15 residues in the CDR3. Germline V gives CDR1 MNHEY, CDR2 SVGAGI. The CDR3: CASSLQGVAQETQYF. The CDR3 region has the DNA TGTGCCAGCAGTTTACAGGGGGTGGCCCAAGAGACCCAGTACTTC.